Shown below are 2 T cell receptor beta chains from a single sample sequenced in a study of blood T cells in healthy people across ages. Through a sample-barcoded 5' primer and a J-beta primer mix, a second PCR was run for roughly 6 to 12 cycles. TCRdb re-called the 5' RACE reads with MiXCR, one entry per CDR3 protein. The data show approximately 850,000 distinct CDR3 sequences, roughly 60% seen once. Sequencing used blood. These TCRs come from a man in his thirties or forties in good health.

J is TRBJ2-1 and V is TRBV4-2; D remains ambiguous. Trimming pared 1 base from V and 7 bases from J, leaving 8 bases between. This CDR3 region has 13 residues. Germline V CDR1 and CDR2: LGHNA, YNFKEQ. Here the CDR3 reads CASSQVVGNEQFF. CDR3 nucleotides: TGTGCCAGCAGCCAAGTAGTCGGAAATGAGCAGTTCTTC.

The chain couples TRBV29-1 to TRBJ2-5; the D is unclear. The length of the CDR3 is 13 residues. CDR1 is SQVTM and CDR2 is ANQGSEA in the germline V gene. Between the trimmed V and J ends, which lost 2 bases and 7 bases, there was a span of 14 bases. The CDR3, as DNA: TGCAGCGTTGAATCGACTGCTATGGGGACCCAGTACTTC. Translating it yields CSVESTAMGTQYF.